This TCR beta chain was retrieved from a study of control samples from healthy donors and cancer patients. TCRdb keeps only in-frame clones here, not all; method: immunoSEQ multiplex PCR. The sample holds roughly 180,000 clones, 80% to 95% seen once. This clone qualifies as medium-sized. Trimming took 0 bases from V and 6 from J, leaving 13 bases between them. Germline V CDR1 and CDR2: SGHDT, YYEEEE. The CDR3 length is 15 residues. The receptor comes from a woman aged 60-75 years in good health. The chain links TRBV5-6 to TRBJ2-1; D is unclear. The sequenced sample consisted of blood. The chain's CDR3 is CASSLVAFSGNEQFF. CDR3 nucleotides: TGTGCCAGCAGCTTGGTAGCCTTTTCGGGCAATGAGCAGTTCTTC.